This TCR beta chain was captured by sequencing in a study of technical replicates of blood from a handful of donors. Sequenced by immunoSEQ multiplex PCR; TCRdb stores in-frame clones only, minus some. The sample carries 60,000 to 95,000 clones, around 92% recorded once. The germline V and J ends were trimmed by 6 bases and 2 bases, with 13 bases remaining between them. The CDR3 has 14 amino acids. Germline values: CDR1 LNHDA, CDR2 SQIVND (reference sequence). There are a few counts of this clone. Material for sequencing was T cells isolated from PBMCs. This TCR was sampled from a human donor in good health. Some clones in this sample may be carry-over from other donors' samples. V and J are TRBV19 and TRBJ1-1, with a possible D match to TRBD1 (5 bases). CDR3 DNA sequence: TGTGCCAGTAGGCCGCGGGACGGAAACACTGAAGCTTTCTTT. Its translation is CASRPRDGNTEAFF.